A selection of T cell receptor beta chains follows, all from one sample in a study of tumor and adjacent non-tumor tissue in lung cancer. MiXCR, applied by TCRdb to the multiplex PCR reads, yields one record per CDR3 protein. The table includes some 71,000 distinct CDR3 sequences, approximately 77% detected once. Sequenced: lung tumor tissue. The receptors here all came from a woman aged 35 to 49 with non-small cell lung cancer. Both conserved end residues are part of each CDR3. The order of the fields is D gene, CDR3 length, V gene, J gene, clone size, CDR3 protein. D genes are given only for firm matches. Not all rows give a size; the values are once, few, many and, for expanded clones, a class.

D: -
length: 16
V: TRBV11-2
J: TRBJ2-5
size: -
CDR3: CASSSHGGGASETQYF

D: -
length: 13
V: TRBV10-2
J: TRBJ1-2
size: -
CDR3: CASSDAGDYGYTF

D: -
length: 12
V: TRBV5-1
J: TRBJ2-5
size: medium-sized
CDR3: CASSLEGETQYF

D: -
length: 12
V: TRBV29-1
J: TRBJ2-7
size: -
CDR3: CSLGSSNRKQYF

D: -
length: 14
V: TRBV4-1
J: TRBJ2-1
size: -
CDR3: CASSTAVGQDEQLF

D: -
length: 14
V: TRBV11-2
J: TRBJ2-1
size: -
CDR3: CASSIPGAVGEQLF

D: -
length: 17
V: TRBV7-9
J: TRBJ2-1
size: -
CDR3: CTSTLKGGASGGNEQFF

D: TRBD1
length: 17
V: TRBV19
J: TRBJ2-1
size: many
CDR3: CASSSRTGPTGGNEQFF

D: -
length: 16
V: TRBV11-2
J: TRBJ2-1
size: -
CDR3: CAGIKTLAALYNEQFF

D: TRBD2
length: 16
V: TRBV12-3/TRBV12-4
J: TRBJ2-3
size: -
CDR3: CANTPQALAGFHTQYF

D: -
length: 18
V: TRBV6-5
J: TRBJ2-6
size: -
CDR3: CTSSYSLSRGFGASVLTF

D: TRBD1
length: 13
V: TRBV29-1
J: TRBJ2-7
size: few
CDR3: CCDPGRDRFEQYF

D: -
length: 12
V: TRBV10-2
J: TRBJ1-1
size: many
CDR3: CASGRGNTEAFF

D: TRBD2
length: 16
V: TRBV12-3/TRBV12-4
J: TRBJ2-3
size: -
CDR3: CANSPRDGTSTDTQYF

D: TRBD2
length: 16
V: TRBV11-2
J: TRBJ2-3
size: -
CDR3: CASGPPIAGGINTQYF

D: -
length: 14
V: TRBV4-1
J: TRBJ2-7
size: -
CDR3: CVSSQGSRGPEQYF

D: TRBD1
length: 14
V: TRBV5-4
J: TRBJ2-7
size: -
CDR3: CASSVGTGIGEQYF

D: -
length: 15
V: TRBV6-1
J: TRBJ2-1
size: once
CDR3: CASRPLVGADNGQFF

D: -
length: 13
V: TRBV29-1
J: TRBJ2-3
size: -
CDR3: CSVDVPPADTHYF

D: -
length: 17
V: TRBV5-5
J: TRBJ1-5
size: -
CDR3: CASSFVVGSGSNQPRHF